This TCR beta chain stems from a study of T cells in Graves' hyperthyroidism and ophthalmopathy. Study-level results: Blood also held most thyroid clonotypes expanded beyond 0.001.

This clonotype was counted only a few times. Its antigen is currently unknown. Researchers amplified the TCR beta CDR3 regions from RNA transcripts. During a first-round RT-PCR of the TCR CDR3, the HTBI primer set was used. TCRdb reprocessed the multiplex PCR reads with MiXCR, giving one entry per CDR3 protein. The sample contains 560,000 or so distinct CDR3 sequences, around 46% of which appear only once. Trimming cost V 0 bases and J 3 bases, with 6 bases left between them. Germline assignment: CDR1 DFQATT and CDR2 SNEGSKA (reference sequence). The CDR3 runs 13 residues. The source of this sequence is a woman aged 18-30 years with Graves' hyperthyroidism. Sequencing was carried out using peripheral blood or thyroid tissue (not recorded which). The chain has TRBV20-1 and TRBJ1-5; D remains unclear. The CDR3 is CSAREDFNQPQHF. The CDR3 region has the DNA TGCAGTGCTAGAGAAGATTTCAATCAGCCCCAGCATTTT.